The T cell receptor (beta chain) described here comes from a study of STAT5B mutations in CD4+ large granular lymphocyte leukemia (dated by TCRdb to the early 2020s). With regard to the full study: Among healthy controls, the CDR3 'QG' motif was associated with a particular HLA allele. The study compared the TCRbeta repertoires of patients with CD4+ T-cell large granular lymphocyte leukemia against those of healthy blood donors. Flow cytometry on FACSCanto II or FACSVerse showed that the purified fractions were more than 95% pure among lymphocytes.

From cysteine to phenylalanine, the CDR3 is 14 amino acids long. Only the CDR3 part of the read is kept: 42 bases, read in frame from the first base. At the junction V is shortened by 2 bases and J by 3 bases, with 9 bases in between. CDR1 SSHAT and CDR2 FNYEAQ are derived from the germline V gene (reference sequence). In regard to this clone: The clone's antigen remains unknown. Base qualities are not at hand, and no much larger clone is one base apart.

The healthy control group was made up of a few dozen blood donors, and the Finnish Red Cross blood service supplied their buffy coats. All TCR-sequenced material derived from peripheral blood: patient blood samples and healthy donor buffy coats. Ficoll-Hypaque gradient centrifugation was used to isolate peripheral blood mononuclear cells. For the healthy controls, CD4+ cells were obtained from buffy coats by magnetic purification. Genomic DNA was extracted with the Gentra Puregene Cell and Tissue kit and quantified on a Qubit 2.0 fluorometer. The immunoSEQ assay at survey resolution was applied to genomic DNA for sequencing of TCRbeta rearrangements. The authors' pipeline ran thus. In the TCR sequencing data, the smallest productive clonotype frequency that could be detected was 2.59 x 10-5. Analyses included only productive TCRbeta rearrangements, meaning complete and in-frame sequences. Simpson clonality, calculated in the immunoSEQ Analyzer version 3.0, was used as the measure of sample clonality. Clones were categorized by frequency as very rare, small, medium, large (1-20%) or hyperexpanded (>20%). Generation probabilities were estimated with OLGA 1.2.3, V-gene circos plots were generated with VDJtools, specificities were searched for in VDJdb, and CDR3 motifs were identified with GLIPH. In TCRdb, the immuneACCESS table is reduced to in-frame sequences with V and J assigned. These tables do not hold every clone; where another copy was compared, an unresolved V gene accounts for under half, and the others remain unexplained. V and J calls and clone size are given by that table; D and trimming were obtained from the DNA. The sample yields approximately 32,000 clones; about 70% were counted once. 2% of the sample is held by the ten biggest clonotypes.

Results the study describes overall, beyond this receptor: Each patient's main leukemic clonotypes were private, but roughly a quarter of these clonotypes showed up at low frequency in the non-leukemic repertoires of other patients. Enrichment of TRBV06-family usage was observed among the top patient clones (8/27) relative to healthy controls (2/35). The data were not HLA-matched, and the higher clonality in CD4+ T-LGLL than in CD8+ T-LGLL could be due to the relatively small sample size. CD4-sorted patient repertoires appeared more clonal than healthy CD4+ repertoires, and this difference persisted after removing the putative leukemic clones.

This sequence uses TRBV7-7 and TRBJ2-3, with the D gene too uncertain to name. The sequence came from a human donor in good health. Material: CD4+ T cells from blood buffy coats. In nucleotides, the sequence is TGTGCCAGCAGCTTAAGCCCAGAGACAGATACGCAGTATTTT. It translates as CASSLSPETDTQYF.